This entry lists 23 T cell receptor beta chains sequenced from one sample in a study of CD8+CD57+ T cells in acquired aplastic anemia. Those patients picked for sequencing had displayed CD8+CD57+ cell expansion on flow cytometry. Genomic DNA provided the template from which TCR beta VDJ and CDR3 profiles were obtained. Each CDR3 protein gets one entry after TCRdb re-called the reads with MiXCR. The sample lists about 260,000 distinct CDR3 sequences, 82% occurring once. The sample taken for sequencing was sorted CD4+, CD8+, or CD8+CD57+ T cells (not recorded which) from PBMCs. The receptor set was obtained from a human donor with aplastic anemia.

The V call is TRBV20-1, the J call TRBJ2-7; D call uncertain. V was cut by 3 bases and J by 3 bases, with 9 bases left in between. Germline loops: CDR1 DFQATT, CDR2 SNEGSKA (reference sequence). This CDR3 is 12 amino acids long. In DNA form, the CDR3 reads TGCAGTGCTAGCGTTCGGTTCTACGAGCAGTACTTC. Translating it yields CSASVRFYEQYF.

The V call is TRBV10-2, the J call TRBJ2-6; a weak D match, TRBD1 (6 bases). Germline V gene sequence: CDR1 WSHSY, CDR2 SAAADI. The V and J ends lost 0 bases and 4 bases respectively, with 10 bases between them. This CDR3 contains 16 residues. The CDR3 reads CASSESWGLGANVLTF. CDR3 DNA: TGCGCCAGCAGTGAGTCGTGGGGGCTCGGGGCCAACGTCCTGACTTTC.

This clonotype showed up just a few times. This chain connects TRBV15 to TRBJ1-1, with D unresolved. Germline V gene data show CDR1 as LNHNV and CDR2 as YYDKDF (reference sequence). With 2 bases removed from V and 0 bases from J, the gap between germline ends came to 4 bases. This CDR3 has 13 amino acids. For the CDR3, the DNA is TGTGCCACCAGCAGAAGGATGAACACTGAAGCTTTCTTT. It is translated as CATSRRMNTEAFF.

To note about this clonotype: Lacking the conserved final phenylalanine or tryptophan, this CDR3 likely reflects a read error. The DNA is omitted, as the CDR3 cannot be located on it reliably, and the CDR3 follows TCRdb's listing. The rearrangement links TRBV15 to TRBJ2-1; the table names TRBD1, a call not compared with the DNA. The CDR3 sequence runs 16 residues, both termini included. CDR1 is LNHNV and CDR2 is YYDKDF in the germline V gene (reference sequence). CDR3 sequence: CATSSHRHGGSEELFV.

Points on this clonotype: At one of its ends the junction is not consistent with the germline gene, which may arise from a read error. The V gene is TRBV7-8, the J gene TRBJ2-1; D perhaps matches TRBD2 (6 bases). The CDR3 has 13 amino acids. Per germline, CDR1 SGHVS and CDR2 FQNEAQ. CDR3 residues: CASSDGGIHEKLF. In nucleotides, the CDR3 is TGTGCCAGCAGTGATGGGGGGATTCATGAGAAGTTGTTC.

V is TRBV19 and J is TRBJ2-7; perhaps TRBD2 as D (5 bases). This CDR3 has 13 amino acids. The V gene lost 5 bases and the J gene lost 6 bases, with 14 bases spanning the gap. Germline V gives CDR1 LNHDA, CDR2 SQIVND (reference sequence). The CDR3 DNA follows: TGTGCCAGTAGTTCCGGCCGAGGGAGCGAGCAGTACGTC. This translates into CASSSGRGSEQYV.

This clonotype has a handful of counts. The gene calls are TRBV19 and TRBJ2-7, with D possibly TRBD2 on 5 matching bases. The ends were cut back, 10 bases at V and 0 bases at J, with 16 bases in the middle. There are 14 residues in the CDR3. Germline values: CDR1 LNHDA, CDR2 SQIVND (reference sequence). The CDR3 bases are TGTGCCACTTCAAAGCGGAGAAGCTCCTACGAGCAGTACTTC. Its protein product is CATSKRRSSYEQYF.

This clonotype was seen a handful of times. The chain has TRBV7-2 and TRBJ1-1; D perhaps matches TRBD1 (5 bases). The CDR3 extends over 13 amino acids. With 4 bases removed from V and 3 bases from J, the gap between germline ends came to 9 bases. In germline, CDR1 is SGHTA, CDR2 FQGNSA. CDR3 bases: TGTGCCAGCAGCTCCCAAGGGGACACTGAAGCTTTCTTT. Translation gives CASSSQGDTEAFF.

The chain has TRBV5-6 and TRBJ2-7, with 7 bases that match TRBD2. Germline V gene lookup returns CDR1 SGHDT and CDR2 YYEEEE. J gave up 2 bases and V 4 bases, and 9 bases lay outside the gene matches. This CDR3 comprises 15 residues. The CDR3 coding sequence is TGTGCCAGCAGCAGAGGGGAGGGCGGTGCCTACGAGCAGTACTTC. It translates to CASSRGEGGAYEQYF.

This clonotype was seen a few times. The junction does not match germline at one end; this may be a read error. The chain joins TRBV9 to TRBJ2-6; D uncertain. The CDR3 spans 8 residues. CDR1 SGDLS and CDR2 YYNGEE come from the germline V gene. The CDR3 region is CASSVVDF. CDR3 coding DNA: TGTGCCAGCAGCGTAGTTGATTTT.

On this clonotype itself: No conserved phenylalanine or tryptophan is present at the end of the CDR3, so a read error is the likely explanation. The DNA is omitted, as the CDR3 cannot be located on it reliably, and the CDR3 follows TCRdb's listing. The chain joins TRBV2 to TRBJ2-1; the table's D call, TRBD1, has no DNA check behind it. Germline CDR1 and CDR2: SNHLY and FYNNEI. Termini included, the CDR3 measures 16 amino acids. CDR3: CASGDGGTDAQYVHPG.

To note about this clonotype: The CDR3 does not end in the conserved phenylalanine or tryptophan, so this is likely a read error. No DNA is shown, since the ends of the CDR3 on it are uncertain; the CDR3 is the one TCRdb lists. V and J are TRBV7-9 and TRBJ2-3; the D call TRBD2 from the table was never checked on the DNA. The length of the CDR3 is 13 amino acids, counting both ends. CDR1 and CDR2 from the germline V gene are SEHNR and FQNEAQ (reference sequence). CDR3 in amino acids: CAGRRTRETQYYV.

This clonotype was detected many times. The gene calls are TRBV11-3 and TRBJ2-7, with TRBD1 matching over 7 bases. CDR1 SGHNT and CDR2 YENEEA come from the germline V gene. The CDR3 loop spans 13 amino acids. Losses at the gene ends were 5 bases for V and 3 bases for J; bases not matched to a gene: 4. The CDR3 DNA reads as TGTGCCAGCAGCAGGGGGCGGTACTACGAGCAGTACGTC. Translation: CASSRGRYYEQYV.

Comment on this clonotype: An end of the junction does not agree with germline; a read error may underlie this. The chain is built from TRBV2 and TRBJ1-2; D possibly corresponds to TRBD1 (5 bases). The CDR3 spans 13 residues. Looked up from germline, CDR1 is SNHLY and CDR2 is FYNNEI. The CDR3 protein is CAGGDGGTDGYTF. The DNA of the CDR3 is TGTGCCGGGGGGGACGGGGGTACAGATGGCTACACCTTT.

This clonotype was detected only once. Since no conserved phenylalanine or tryptophan closes the CDR3, a read error is the likely cause. The CDR3 DNA sequence: TGTGCCAGCACGATAGGCGGGGGTGAAGCTTTCCAG. Amino acids: CASTIGGGEAFQ. V gene TRBV12-3 or TRBV12-4 combines with J gene TRBJ1-1; a weak D match, TRBD1 (5 bases). The length of the CDR3 is 12 residues. Trimming took off 7 bases at V and 7 bases at J, with 13 bases between the two ends.

The J gene is TRBJ1-1, the V gene TRBV7-2; D is ambiguous. Germline V CDR1 and CDR2: SGHTA, FQGNSA. The CDR3 runs to 17 residues. With 0 bases removed from V and 8 bases from J, the gap between germline ends came to 22 bases. Written as DNA, the CDR3 is TGTGCCAGCAGCTTAGCGTTTACCCTGTCCTCTTATACCGAAGCTTTCTTT. Translation gives CASSLAFTLSSYTEAFF.

The chain uses TRBV7-2 and TRBJ1-6, with D hard to call. CDR1 SGHTA and CDR2 FQGNSA come from the germline V gene. The CDR3 sequence is 14 residues long. V lost 0 bases to trimming and J lost 19 bases, with 19 bases between them. The CDR3, as DNA: TGTGCCAGCAGCTTAGCAGGAGTCGGCGATACGCAGCACTTT. Its protein product is CASSLAGVGDTQHF. The full variable domain, rest sourced from reference TRBV7-2 and TRBJ1-6, is GAGVSQSPSNKVTEKGKDVELRCDPISGHTALYWYRQSLGQGLEFLIYFQGNSAPDKSGLPSDRFSAERTGGSVSTLTIQRTQQEDSAVYLCASSLAGVGDTQHFGNGTRLTVT.

This chain joins TRBV9 and TRBJ2-1, with 9 bases aligning to TRBD2. This CDR3 has 16 amino acids. CDR1 and CDR2 (germline): SGDLS, YYNGEE. V was clipped by 2 bases and J by 8 bases; unmatched bases: 11. The CDR3 DNA reads TGTGCCAGCAGCGTTCAAGGGAGCGGGGGGAGGGATGAGCAGTTCTTC. As protein: CASSVQGSGGRDEQFF. Using reference TRBV9 and TRBJ2-1 for the parts outside the CDR3, the full variable domain is DSGVTQTPKHLITATGQRVTLRCSPRSGDLSVYWYQQSLDQGLQFLIQYYNGEERAKGNILERFSAQQFPDLHSELNLSSLELGDSALYFCASSVQGSGGRDEQFFGPGTRLTVL.

Worth noting for this clonotype: A much bigger clone sits one base away, suggesting this may be a read error. The genes are TRBV7-8 and TRBJ2-1; possible D gene TRBD2, 6 bases. The ends were cut back, 3 bases at V and 8 bases at J, with 20 bases in the middle. The length of the CDR3 is 16 residues. In germline, CDR1 is SGHVS, CDR2 FQNEAQ. CDR3 protein: CASSFEGGGESDEQFF. DNA of the CDR3: TGTGCCAGCAGCTTTGAAGGAGGCGGGGAGAGCGATGAGCAGTTCTTC. The complete variable domain, with remaining parts taken from reference TRBV7-8 and TRBJ2-1, reads GAGVSQSPRYKVAKRGQDVALRCDPISGHVSLFWYQQALGQGPEFLTYFQNEAQLDKSGLPSDRFFAERPEGSVSTLKIQRTQQEDSAVYLCASSFEGGGESDEQFFGPGTRLTVL.

V usage is TRBV9 and J usage is TRBJ2-1; 7 bases align to TRBD2. Per germline, CDR1 SGDLS and CDR2 YYNGEE. The V gene end was trimmed by 4 bases and the J gene end by 9 bases; junction bases not matched to a gene: 16. The CDR3 contains 16 residues. The CDR3 loop is CASSLCTGGYYSEQFF. The CDR3 bases are TGTGCCAGCAGCTTATGTACGGGGGGATACTACTCTGAGCAGTTCTTC.

This clonotype is a singleton in its sample. The junction does not match germline at one end; this may be a read error. This CDR3 reads CASSRRRDNACEEYF. CDR3 sequence (DNA): TGTGCCAGCAGCAGGCGCCGAGACAACGCCTGCGAGGAGTACTTC. The gene calls are TRBV7-9 and TRBJ2-7; D is unclear. This CDR3 has 15 residues. From germline, CDR1 is SEHNR and CDR2 FQNEAQ (reference sequence).

Worth noting for this clonotype: Possible read error: a much larger clone is one base away. The gene calls are TRBV4-1 and TRBJ2-5; tentative D call: TRBD1 (6 bases). Germline V CDR1 and CDR2: MGHRA, YSYEKL. Trimming shortened V by 6 bases and J by 7 bases, and 12 bases separated the two germline ends. The CDR3 totals 12 residues. The CDR3 nucleotides are TGCGCCAGCAGGGGGGCTAGGGGGACCCAGTACTTC. This translates into CASRGARGTQYF.

Of note for this clonotype: This CDR3 is missing its conserved last phenylalanine or tryptophan, likely due to a read error. The limits of the CDR3 on the DNA are not certain, so only TCRdb's listed CDR3 is given. The V gene is TRBV7-8, the J gene TRBJ2-4; the DNA was not used to check the table's D call, TRBD2. The CDR3 region is 12 residues in length, termini included. CDR1 is SGHVS and CDR2 is FQNEAQ in the germline V gene. The CDR3 spells CASSLAGGLDSL.